A selection of T cell receptor beta chains follows, all from one sample in a study of Ad26.COV2.S vaccination and SARS-CoV-2 variants. The method was immunoSEQ multiplex PCR; TCRdb's version includes in-frame clones alone and lacks a portion of them. The sample lists 350,000 to 600,000 clones, 89% occurring once. The sequenced sample was peripheral blood, obtained in a trial of Ad26.COV2.S vaccine versus placebo. The receptors stem from a person between 18 and 59 years old who received the Ad26.COV2.S COVID-19 vaccine or a placebo. Each CDR3 is given with its conserved first and last residue. Size values are once, few and many counts, or a class for expanded clones, and some rows have none.

V: TRBV3-1/TRBV3-2; J: TRBJ2-7; size: once; CDR3: CASSQVHGWRSYEQYF
V: TRBV2; J: TRBJ2-3; size: .; CDR3: CASRLQGLGTDTQYF
V: TRBV28; J: TRBJ2-7; size: .; CDR3: CASSPTGVPHEQYF
V: TRBV5-5; J: TRBJ1-1; size: .; CDR3: CASSYGQGRTEAFF
V: TRBV27; J: TRBJ1-2; size: .; CDR3: CASSLRAANYGYTF
V: TRBV6-1; J: TRBJ1-5; size: .; CDR3: CASSERGLFQPQHF
V: TRBV7-8; J: TRBJ1-5; size: .; CDR3: CASSIDFGPGNQPQHF
V: TRBV27; J: TRBJ1-2; size: .; CDR3: CASRPQGAGYTF
V: TRBV5-1; J: TRBJ1-1; size: few; CDR3: CASSFSQPNTEAFF
V: TRBV15; J: TRBJ1-2; size: .; CDR3: CATSRDSNNYGYTF
V: TRBV11-2; J: TRBJ2-7; size: .; CDR3: CASTQLEGGKYEQYF
V: TRBV4-1; J: TRBJ2-1; size: many; CDR3: CASSQVGFSLSYNEQFF
V: TRBV19; J: TRBJ1-5; size: .; CDR3: CASSNKGLTQHF
V: TRBV12-3/TRBV12-4; J: TRBJ1-1; size: .; CDR3: CASSLYEAFF
V: TRBV2; J: TRBJ2-1; size: .; CDR3: CASIRDRGNEQFF
V: TRBV4-1; J: TRBJ2-1; size: .; CDR3: CASSQDLLAGDLGQFF
V: TRBV5-1; J: TRBJ1-3; size: .; CDR3: CASSLSGEGNTIYF
V: TRBV14; J: TRBJ1-4; size: .; CDR3: CASSQDHQRSLFF
V: TRBV18; J: TRBJ2-7; size: .; CDR3: CASSPHQGYEQYF
V: TRBV4-3; J: TRBJ1-6; size: once; CDR3: CASSQEAGINSPLHF
V: TRBV9; J: TRBJ1-2; size: .; CDR3: CASSPNEGAGGYTF
V: TRBV4-2; J: TRBJ2-1; size: .; CDR3: CASSQGELANNEQFF
V: TRBV7-9; J: TRBJ1-1; size: .; CDR3: CASSATGTGNTEAFF
V: TRBV7-2; J: TRBJ2-3; size: .; CDR3: CASSPFLAGGPDTQYF
V: TRBV7-9; J: TRBJ1-3; size: .; CDR3: CASSEGQGVDTIYF
V: TRBV2; J: TRBJ2-7; size: .; CDR3: CASSQFGEQYF
V: TRBV3-1/TRBV3-2; J: TRBJ2-3; size: few; CDR3: CASSQISGRARDTQYF
V: TRBV28; J: TRBJ1-3; size: .; CDR3: CASSSLIDTIYF
V: TRBV28; J: TRBJ2-5; size: .; CDR3: CASTGGGETQYF
V: TRBV5-1; J: TRBJ1-4; size: .; CDR3: CASSLELGLGNEKLFF
V: TRBV6-2/TRBV6-3; J: TRBJ2-1; size: .; CDR3: CASSTSNGYNEQFF
V: TRBV7-2; J: TRBJ2-1; size: .; CDR3: CASSATSGSGYEQFF
V: TRBV5-5; J: TRBJ1-6; size: .; CDR3: CASSLEGGAGSPLHF
V: TRBV14; J: TRBJ1-1; size: .; CDR3: CASSQDGRANTEAFF
V: TRBV19; J: TRBJ2-1; size: .; CDR3: CASRGSGFYSYNEQFF
V: TRBV4-1; J: TRBJ1-6; size: .; CDR3: CASSQVLKAPRAFGYNSPLHF